This T cell receptor (beta chain) was captured by sequencing in a study of blood T cells in healthy people across ages. Regarding the study as a whole: The study found more naive CD4+ cells and higher diversity in long-lived than aged donors.

CDR1 and CDR2 from the germline V gene are SGHTA and FQGNSA. The trim removed 0 bases at V and 5 bases at J, leaving 3 bases unmatched. CDR3 length: 16 amino acids. A sample-barcoded 5' primer and a J-beta primer mix were used in a second PCR of about 7 to 12 cycles. Every cDNA molecule bore a tag from a template-switch adaptor containing 12 random nucleotides. TCRdb re-derived calls from the 5' RACE reads in MiXCR, one entry per CDR3 protein. The sample includes about 900,000 distinct CDR3 sequences, around two thirds of them seen just once. With regard to this clonotype: Its target is unknown.

The sequencing input was blood. The TCR was taken from a man in his thirties or forties in good health. The chain couples TRBV7-2 to TRBJ2-3, with 12 bases aligning to TRBD2. CDR3 amino acids: CASSLAQLAGGDTQYF. The DNA for the CDR3 is TGTGCCAGCAGCTTAGCCCAACTAGCGGGGGGAGATACGCAGTATTTT.